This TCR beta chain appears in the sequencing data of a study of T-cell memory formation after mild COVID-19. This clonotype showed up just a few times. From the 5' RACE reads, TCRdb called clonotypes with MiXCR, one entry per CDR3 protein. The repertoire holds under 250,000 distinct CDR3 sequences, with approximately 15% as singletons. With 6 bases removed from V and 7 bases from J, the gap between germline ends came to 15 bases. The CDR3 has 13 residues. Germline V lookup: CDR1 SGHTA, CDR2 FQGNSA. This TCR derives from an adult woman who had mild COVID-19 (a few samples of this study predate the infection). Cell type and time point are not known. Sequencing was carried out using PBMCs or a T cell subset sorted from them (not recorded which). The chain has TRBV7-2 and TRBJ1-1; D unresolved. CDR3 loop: CASRFDIISEAFF. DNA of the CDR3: TGTGCCAGCAGATTCGACATAATTAGTGAAGCTTTCTTT.